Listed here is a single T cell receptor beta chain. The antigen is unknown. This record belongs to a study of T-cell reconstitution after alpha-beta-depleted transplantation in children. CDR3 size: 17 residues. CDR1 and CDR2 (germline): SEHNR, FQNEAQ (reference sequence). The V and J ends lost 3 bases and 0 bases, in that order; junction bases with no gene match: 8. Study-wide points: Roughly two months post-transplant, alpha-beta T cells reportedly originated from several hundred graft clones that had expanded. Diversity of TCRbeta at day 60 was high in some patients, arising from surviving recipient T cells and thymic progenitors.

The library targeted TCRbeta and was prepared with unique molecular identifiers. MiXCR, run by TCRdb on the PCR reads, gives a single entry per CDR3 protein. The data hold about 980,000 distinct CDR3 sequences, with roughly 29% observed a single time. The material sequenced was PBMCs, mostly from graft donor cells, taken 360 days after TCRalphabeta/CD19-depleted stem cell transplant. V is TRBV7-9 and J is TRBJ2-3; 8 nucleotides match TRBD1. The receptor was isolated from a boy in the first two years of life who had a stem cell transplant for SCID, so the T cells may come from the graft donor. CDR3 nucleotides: TGTGCCAGCAGCTTTTCACGGACAGGGACTAGCACAGATACGCAGTATTTT. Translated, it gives CASSFSRTGTSTDTQYF.